The 28 T cell receptor beta chains reported below all come from one sample, sequenced in a study of blood T cell repertoires in COVID-19. Produced via immunoSEQ multiplex PCR; TCRdb's table is partial and in-frame only. The table lists 90,000 to 120,000 clones, about four fifths of them singletons. Sequenced material: peripheral blood. Receptor source: a man in his fifties or sixties with acute or convalescent COVID-19.

CDR3 nucleotide sequence: TGCGCCAGCAGCTTGTCGCAGGGGAGCACAGATACGCAGTATTTT. Its protein is CASSLSQGSTDTQYF. The rearrangement uses TRBV5-1 and TRBJ2-3, with D possibly being TRBD1 (6 bases). The CDR3 contains 15 residues. V was cut by 1 base and J by 0 bases, with 9 bases left in between. Germline loops: CDR1 SGHRS, CDR2 YFSETQ.

The chain is built from TRBV30 and TRBJ1-6; TRBD1 aligns across 8 bases. The CDR3 runs 16 residues. Germline CDR1 reads GTSNPN; CDR2 reads SVGIG (reference sequence). Trimming removed 7 bases from V and 9 bases from J; junction bases left unmatched: 17. CDR3 loop: CASLRVQGTGSSPLHF. The CDR3 DNA sequence: TGTGCCTCCCTTCGAGTCCAGGGGACAGGTAGTTCACCCCTCCACTTT.

In this sample, this clone turned up a few times. V gene TRBV18 combines with J gene TRBJ1-2, with D uncertain. Germline CDR1 reads KGHSH; CDR2 reads LQKENI. V lost 4 bases to trimming and J lost 4 bases, with 10 bases between them. The CDR3 has 13 amino acids. CDR3 region: CASSRGNLYGYTF. CDR3 sequence (DNA): TGTGCCAGCTCACGAGGGAACCTCTATGGCTACACCTTC.

The sample holds one count of this clone. The chain employs TRBV19 and TRBJ2-7; a weak D match, TRBD2 (6 bases). Germline loops: CDR1 LNHDA, CDR2 SQIVND (reference sequence). CDR3 length: 14 amino acids. V dropped 5 bases and J dropped 11 bases, with 22 bases sitting between them. CDR3: CASSPRGSGPPEYF. In DNA, the CDR3 is TGTGCCAGTAGTCCCCGGGGTAGCGGCCCTCCAGAGTACTTC.

The chain couples TRBV13 to TRBJ2-2; D is unresolved. The CDR3 runs to 14 residues. Germline V lookup: CDR1 PRHDT, CDR2 FYEKMQ (reference sequence). With 2 bases removed from V and 8 bases from J, the gap between germline ends came to 12 bases. Here the CDR3 reads CASSLIRGSGELFF. CDR3 nucleotides: TGTGCCAGCAGCTTAATTCGCGGTTCAGGGGAGCTGTTTTTT.

The chain couples TRBV20-1 to TRBJ1-4, with D perhaps TRBD1 (5 bases). CDR1 and CDR2 (germline): DFQATT, SNEGSKA (reference sequence). The CDR3 sequence is 15 residues long. V was cut by 3 bases and J by 2 bases, with 13 bases left in between. DNA for the CDR3: TGCAGTGCTAGTCCCCTTGGGGCCACTAATGAAAAACTGTTTTTT. As protein: CSASPLGATNEKLFF.

This clone showed up just a few times. This chain links TRBV6-5 with TRBJ1-6; TRBD1 matches at 7 bases. This CDR3 has 15 residues. Trimming removed 4 bases from V and 7 bases from J; junction bases left unmatched: 7. From germline, CDR1 is MNHEY and CDR2 SVGAGI. The CDR3 nucleotides are TGTGCCAGCAGTTTCCGGGGACAGAAGAATTCACCCCTCCACTTT. Amino acids: CASSFRGQKNSPLHF.

This chain links TRBV5-3 with TRBJ2-1, with 7 bases fitting TRBD2. TRBV5-3 is noted as an ORF with a role that remains uncertain. The CDR3 covers 16 residues. Trimming removed 4 bases from V and 7 bases from J; junction bases left unmatched: 14. DNA of the CDR3: TGTGCCAGAAGCATAAGGGCGGGAGTTTGGAGTAATGAGCAGTTCTTC. Encoded protein: CARSIRAGVWSNEQFF.

The chain has TRBV2 and TRBJ2-1; no reliable D call. V gave up 8 bases and J gave up 8 bases, with 13 bases separating them. This CDR3 contains 12 residues. Per the germline V gene, CDR1 is SNHLY and CDR2 is FYNNEI. The CDR3 loop is CASLDWKDEQFF. In DNA, the CDR3 is TGTGCCAGCCTTGACTGGAAAGATGAGCAGTTCTTC. Full variable domain (rest looked up from reference TRBV2 and TRBJ2-1): EPEVTQTPSHQVTQMGQEVILRCVPISNHLYFYWYRQILGQKVEFLVSFYNNEISEKSEIFDDQFSVERPDGSNFTLKIRSTKLEDSAMYFCASLDWKDEQFFGPGTRLTVL.

This rearrangement joins TRBV28 to TRBJ2-7; possibly TRBD1 for D (6 bases). The germline V gene encodes CDR1 MDHEN and CDR2 SYDVKM. V was clipped by 4 bases and J by 2 bases, with 9 bases between them. This CDR3 spans 13 amino acids. The CDR3 sequence: CASSSRTAYEQYF. The CDR3 nucleotides read TGTGCCAGCAGTTCAAGGACAGCCTACGAGCAGTACTTC.

The rearrangement links TRBV21-1 to TRBJ2-3; the D call TRBD1 from the table was never checked on the DNA. TRBV21-1 counts as a pseudogene. This CDR3 has 18 residues. For the CDR3, the DNA is TGTGCCAGCAGCTCACCCGGACGGGGACAGGGGGTCACAGATACGCAGTATTTT. Translated, it gives CASSSPGRGQGVTDTQYF.

The V call is TRBV9, the J call TRBJ2-5; 10 bases align to TRBD2. Germline lookup yields CDR1 SGDLS and CDR2 YYNGEE. V lost 4 bases and J lost 4; bases outside the gene matches: 7. The CDR3 is 15 residues long. The CDR3 DNA follows: TGTGCCAGCAGCCCCACTAGCGGGGTTACAGAGACCCAGTACTTC. It translates to CASSPTSGVTETQYF.

This clone was recorded a few times. The chain joins TRBV29-1 to TRBJ1-1; 8 bases agree with TRBD1. CDR3 length equals 13 residues. The germline V gene has CDR1 SQVTM and CDR2 ANQGSEA. V was pared by 3 bases and J by 4 bases, with 4 bases of the junction left unmatched. CDR3 amino acids: CSVDRGTGTEAFF. The CDR3 coding sequence is TGCAGCGTTGACCGTGGGACAGGCACTGAAGCTTTCTTT.

The rearrangement links TRBV14 to TRBJ2-7; D is ambiguous. Germline CDR1 is SGHDN and CDR2 is FVKESK. The CDR3 sequence is 14 residues long. V was clipped by 1 base and J by 0 bases, with 7 bases between them. As DNA, the CDR3 is TGTGCCAGCAGCCAAGTTGCGGCCTCCTACGAGCAGTACTTC. This sequence encodes CASSQVAASYEQYF.

The chain is built from TRBV29-1 and TRBJ2-4, with 12 nucleotides matching TRBD2. The germline V gene encodes CDR1 SQVTM and CDR2 ANQGSEA. The CDR3 extends over 14 amino acids. With 6 bases clipped from V and 3 bases from J, the junction kept 3 bases outside the gene matches. CDR3 nucleotide sequence: TGCAGCGTGACTAGCGGGAGTTTCAAAAACATTCAGTACTTC. Residues: CSVTSGSFKNIQYF.

The genes are TRBV15 and TRBJ1-4; 8 nucleotides align to TRBD1. Germline CDR1 and CDR2: LNHNV and YYDKDF (reference sequence). This CDR3 has 16 amino acids. V dropped 2 bases and J dropped 3; count of bases not matched to a gene: 5. CDR3 in DNA: TGTGCCACCAGCAGACCCGGGACAGGCCCTAATGAAAAACTGTTTTTT. This sequence encodes CATSRPGTGPNEKLFF.

The V gene is TRBV4-3, the J gene TRBJ2-3, with 15 bases identical to TRBD2. The CDR3 runs to 17 residues. Germline-derived CDR1 and CDR2 are LGHNA and YSLEER. J lost 6 bases, V lost 3 bases, and 7 bases had no gene match. CDR3 in DNA: TGCGCCAGCAGCCACCGCGGACTAGCGGGAGGGCCGGATACGCAGTATTTT. This gives the protein CASSHRGLAGGPDTQYF.

This clone showed up just once. The rearrangement joins TRBV11-2 to TRBJ2-7; TRBD2 aligns across 7 bases. CDR1 and CDR2 (germline): SGHAT, FQNNGV. V shed 1 base and J 3 bases; nucleotides not matched to a gene: 12. This CDR3 has 17 residues. The CDR3 sequence is CASSLVFNQASGYEQYF. The CDR3 DNA reads TGTGCCAGCAGCTTAGTGTTTAATCAGGCTAGCGGCTACGAGCAGTACTTC.

The chain joins TRBV19 to TRBJ1-5, with 10 positions matching TRBD1. The CDR3 length is 16 residues. The J segment lost 0 bases and the V segment lost 7 bases, leaving 6 bases of the junction unmatched. Germline loops: CDR1 LNHDA, CDR2 SQIVND (reference sequence). CDR3 amino acids: CASMGRQGASNQPQHF. The CDR3 nucleotides are TGTGCCAGTATGGGGAGACAGGGGGCTAGCAATCAGCCCCAGCATTTT.

V is TRBV6-2 or TRBV6-3 and J is TRBJ2-1, with 11 bases matching TRBD2. V lost 5 bases and J lost 8; bases outside the gene matches: 11. The germline gives CDR1 MNHEY, CDR2 SVGEGT. This CDR3 spans 16 amino acids. Written as DNA, the CDR3 is TGTGCCAGCAGTCCCCACTTAGCGGGAGGGGGCGATGAGCAGTTCTTC. Its translation is CASSPHLAGGGDEQFF.

V and J are TRBV5-4 and TRBJ2-2, with 8 bases fitting TRBD1. Looked up from germline, CDR1 is SGHNT and CDR2 is YYREEE (reference sequence). This CDR3 contains 15 residues. The trim removed 0 bases at V and 7 bases at J, leaving 5 bases unmatched. CDR3 sequence: CASSLARTGYGELFF. The DNA of the CDR3 is TGTGCCAGCAGCTTGGCCCGGACAGGGTACGGGGAGCTGTTTTTT.

V and J are TRBV7-2 and TRBJ1-3; weak D call: TRBD1 (5 bases). The CDR3 length is 18 residues. Germline V gene sequence: CDR1 SGHTA, CDR2 FQGNSA. The V end lost 2 bases, the J end lost 0 bases, and 17 bases lay between the germline ends. The CDR3 loop reads CASSLPAGGIGSGNTIYF. CDR3 coding DNA: TGTGCCAGCAGCTTACCAGCCGGGGGGATCGGCTCTGGAAACACCATATATTTT. The whole variable domain, filled in from reference TRBV7-2 and TRBJ1-3, reads GAGVSQSPSNKVTEKGKDVELRCDPISGHTALYWYRQSLGQGLEFLIYFQGNSAPDKSGLPSDRFSAERTGGSVSTLTIQRTQQEDSAVYLCASSLPAGGIGSGNTIYFGEGSWLTVV.

This chain links TRBV10-3 with TRBJ2-3; 15 bases fit TRBD2. There are 16 residues in the CDR3. J gave up 4 bases and V 4 bases, and 3 bases lay outside the gene matches. CDR1 is ENHRY and CDR2 is SYGVKD in the germline V gene. The CDR3 region is CAISGTSGRGADTQYF. The CDR3 DNA reads TGTGCCATCAGTGGGACTAGCGGGAGGGGGGCAGATACGCAGTATTTT.

This sequence joins TRBV29-1 and TRBJ2-7; 7 nucleotides match TRBD1. The V gene end was trimmed by 6 bases and the J gene end by 1 base; junction bases not matched to a gene: 15. CDR1 and CDR2 (germline): SQVTM, ANQGSEA. The CDR3 covers 16 residues. The CDR3 coding sequence is TGCAGCGTGAAGAACGGGACAGCTGTGATATCCTACGAGCAGTACTTC. Translated: CSVKNGTAVISYEQYF.

The J gene is TRBJ1-1, the V gene TRBV16; 10 bases map to TRBD1. J lost 1 base, V lost 2 bases, and 1 base had no gene match. There are 15 residues in the CDR3. Germline CDR1 reads KGHSY; CDR2 reads FQNENV. The CDR3, as DNA: TGTGCCAGCAGCCAACGGACAGGGGGGAACACTGAAGCTTTCTTT. This encodes CASSQRTGGNTEAFF.

The chain carries TRBV28 and TRBJ2-5; maybe TRBD1 (5 bases). Trimming left V 1 base short and J 1 base short, with 7 bases between. The CDR3 is 14 amino acids. The V gene's germline CDR1 is MDHEN and CDR2 SYDVKM. This chain's CDR3 is CASSLLQGQETQYF. The DNA for the CDR3 is TGTGCCAGCAGTTTATTGCAGGGCCAAGAGACCCAGTACTTC.

The V and J genes are TRBV3-1 (or the pseudogene TRBV3-2) and TRBJ2-2, with TRBD1 as a possible D gene (5 bases). The CDR3 extends over 18 amino acids. The V gene lost 1 base and the J gene lost 0 bases, with 15 bases spanning the gap. CDR1 and CDR2 from the germline V gene are LGHDT and YNNKEL (reference sequence). CDR3 residues: CASSQGLVRVANTGELFF. The CDR3 nucleotides are TGTGCCAGCAGCCAAGGGCTGGTCAGGGTAGCGAACACCGGGGAGCTGTTTTTT.

The chain combines TRBV24-1 with TRBJ2-1; D call uncertain. Germline CDR1 reads KGHDR; CDR2 reads SFDVKD. CDR3 length: 14 residues. V lost 2 bases and J 1 base, leaving 5 bases between the germline ends. The CDR3 DNA follows: TGTGCCACCAGTGATTCCGGGTCCTACAATGAGCAGTTCTTC. Translating it yields CATSDSGSYNEQFF.